Described below is a single T cell receptor beta chain sequence and its context. What it binds is not known. Described time point: week 35, safety follow-up. Doses consisted of 300 ug of mutant IDH1 20-mer peptide each, paired with topical imiquimod. The data were taken from a study of a mutant IDH1 vaccine in newly diagnosed glioma. Overall study: Vaccine administration was initiated 4-6 weeks following radiotherapy alone, or with temozolomide cycles.

The V end was cut by 6 bases, the J end by 7 bases, with 15 bases between. The CDR3 is 14 residues long. Germline CDR1 and CDR2: MRHNA and SNTAGT. Clones were sequenced by immunoSEQ multiplex PCR, and TCRdb holds only the in-frame ones, with some missing. Of over 40,000 clones listed, 65% to 90% are singletons. The sequence was collected from a woman aged 40 to 50 with glioma. Some clones in this sample may be carry-over from other donors' samples. Material: PBMCs, obtained from a glioma patient whose treatment included an IDH1 peptide vaccine. The rearrangement joins TRBV6-4 to TRBJ2-2, with D perhaps TRBD1 (7 bases). The CDR3: CASSPAGQIGELFF. The DNA for the CDR3 is TGTGCCAGCAGCCCTGCGGGACAGATCGGGGAGCTGTTTTTT.